The 24 T cell receptor beta chains in this list originate from one sample, sequenced in a study of T cell changes during pregnancy in multiple sclerosis. The table came from immunoSEQ multiplex PCR; TCRdb's copy has only in-frame clones and leaves some out. Of 58,000 or so clones detected, approximately 91% appear once; the ten largest clones hold under 0.45%. Sequenced material: CD4+ T cells from peripheral blood mononuclear cells, taken in the third trimester of pregnancy. The receptors shown here come from a female donor with multiple sclerosis, enrolled in a pregnancy study.

As regards this clone: Within the sample, other DNA sequences also encode this same CDR3. The rearrangement links TRBV18 to TRBJ1-1; D gene ambiguous. Germline values: CDR1 KGHSH, CDR2 LQKENI. The CDR3 is made up of 12 amino acids. V was pared by 6 bases and J by 1 base, with 6 bases between. The CDR3 protein is CASSGGNTEAFF. The CDR3 nucleotides read TGTGCCAGCTCCGGAGGGAACACTGAAGCTTTCTTT.

J is TRBJ2-2 and V is TRBV11-2; no clear D. The V gene lost 1 base and the J gene lost 4 bases, with 7 bases spanning the gap. Germline V gene data show CDR1 as SGHAT and CDR2 as FQNNGV. The CDR3 contains 14 residues. CDR3 sequence: CASSLALITGELFF. The CDR3 nucleotides are TGTGCCAGCAGCTTAGCACTGATCACCGGGGAGCTGTTTTTT. The full variable domain, completed using reference TRBV11-2 and TRBJ2-2, is EAGVAQSPRYKIIEKRQSVAFWCNPISGHATLYWYQQILGQGPKLLIQFQNNGVVDDSQLPKDRFSAERLKGVDSTLKIQPAKLEDSAVYLCASSLALITGELFFGEGSRLTVL.

The J gene is TRBJ1-5, the V gene TRBV30; D gene ambiguous. The V and J ends lost 4 bases and 7 bases respectively, with 17 bases between them. Germline CDR1 and CDR2: GTSNPN and SVGIG (reference sequence). CDR3 length: 14 amino acids. DNA of the CDR3: TGTGCCTGGACCGGAGTTGACTCTGGGCAGCCCCAGCATTTT. It translates to CAWTGVDSGQPQHF.

The chain recombines TRBV30 with TRBJ1-1; D is uncertain. CDR1 and CDR2 (germline): GTSNPN, SVGIG (reference sequence). Trimming pared 2 bases from V and 11 bases from J, leaving 9 bases between. CDR3 length equals 10 residues. The CDR3 nucleotides read TGTGCCTGGAGTACGGTTGTGGCTTTCTTT. Protein product: CAWSTVVAFF.

The chain employs TRBV7-7 and TRBJ2-1; TRBD2 aligns across 10 bases. Unmatched junction bases numbered 7, after V lost 3 bases and J lost 8 bases. The CDR3 loop spans 15 amino acids. Germline V CDR1 and CDR2: SSHAT, FNYEAQ (reference sequence). The CDR3 DNA reads as TGTGCCAGCAGCTTCGGGGTAGCGGGAGGTTATGAGCAGTTCTTC. It encodes CASSFGVAGGYEQFF.

The gene calls are TRBV5-1 and TRBJ2-2; 8 nucleotides match TRBD1. V lost 3 bases to trimming and J lost 5 bases; unmatched junction nucleotides: 6. CDR3 length: 15 residues. The V gene's germline CDR1 is SGHRS and CDR2 YFSETQ. In nucleotides, the CDR3 is TGCGCCAGCAGCTCGACAGGGGAAAGTACCGGGGAGCTGTTTTTT. As protein: CASSSTGESTGELFF.

With respect to this clone: At one boundary the junction diverges from the germline segment, which might be a read error. This chain links TRBV5-6 with TRBJ2-2; 9 positions agree with TRBD1. The CDR3 runs 15 residues. Per the germline V gene, CDR1 is SGHDT and CDR2 is YYEEEE. The CDR3 spells CASSLQGAEHRGAVF. CDR3 in DNA: TGTGCCAGCAGCCTACAGGGGGCTGAACACCGGGGAGCTGTTTTT.

The chain carries TRBV2 and TRBJ2-7; 12 positions match TRBD1. The germline V gene encodes CDR1 SNHLY and CDR2 FYNNEI. J gave up 5 bases and V 8 bases, and 1 base lay outside the gene matches. This CDR3 is 12 amino acids long. For the CDR3, the DNA is TGTGCCAGCCGGGACAGGGGGCACGAGCAGTACTTC. Protein sequence: CASRDRGHEQYF.

By share, this clone counts as medium-sized. The rearrangement joins TRBV11-2 to TRBJ1-1, with D perhaps TRBD1 (5 bases). The V end lost 5 bases, the J end lost 12 bases, and 13 bases lay between the germline ends. Germline V CDR1 and CDR2: SGHAT, FQNNGV. The CDR3 is 11 residues long. CDR3 region: CASSRDRNTFF. The CDR3 coding sequence is TGTGCCAGCAGCAGAGACAGAAACACTTTCTTT.

This chain uses TRBV7-6 with TRBJ2-3, with 11 bases aligning to TRBD2. CDR1 and CDR2 from the germline V gene are SGHVS and FNYEAQ. Trimming took 1 base from V and 0 from J; bases not matched to a gene: 0. The CDR3 extends over 16 amino acids. The CDR3 DNA reads TGTGCCAGCAGCTTAGGGACTAGCGGGAGCACAGATACGCAGTATTTT. It codes for CASSLGTSGSTDTQYF.

The chain uses TRBV9 and TRBJ2-7; a weak D match, TRBD2 (5 bases). Trimming took off 0 bases at V and 5 bases at J, with 9 bases between the two ends. This CDR3 contains 13 residues. CDR1 SGDLS and CDR2 YYNGEE come from the germline V gene. In DNA form, the CDR3 reads TGTGCCAGCAGCGTAGGACTAACCCACGAGCAGTACTTC. Its translation is CASSVGLTHEQYF.

This clone has a handful of counts. V gene TRBV28 combines with J gene TRBJ1-2, with D unclear. This CDR3 has 13 amino acids. Trimming shortened V by 2 bases and J by 0 bases, and 4 bases separated the two germline ends. Germline loops: CDR1 MDHEN, CDR2 SYDVKM. The CDR3 coding sequence is TGTGCCAGCAGTTTACTGTCTAACTATGGCTACACCTTC. This sequence encodes CASSLLSNYGYTF.

This chain connects TRBV6-5 to TRBJ2-7, with D tentatively TRBD1 (6 bases). V was trimmed by 4 bases and J by 3 bases, leaving 13 bases between them. The CDR3 has 14 residues. CDR1 MNHEY and CDR2 SVGAGI come from the germline V gene. CDR3 nucleotide sequence: TGTGCCAGCAGTTTTGGACAGTACAGCTACGAGCAGTACTTC. Translating it yields CASSFGQYSYEQYF.

The genes are TRBV7-6 and TRBJ1-4, with 9 positions matching TRBD1. The V gene's germline CDR1 is SGHVS and CDR2 FNYEAQ. The CDR3 has 16 amino acids. With V trimmed by 0 bases and J by 3 bases, 2 bases remained unmatched. The CDR3 sequence is CASSLAQGAANEKLFF. The CDR3 nucleotides read TGTGCCAGCAGCTTAGCACAGGGGGCTGCTAATGAAAAACTGTTTTTT.

The chain couples TRBV7-2 to TRBJ2-7, with 7 bases lining up with TRBD2. This CDR3 contains 14 residues. Germline CDR1 SGHTA, CDR2 FQGNSA. The J segment lost 0 bases and the V segment lost 10 bases, leaving 9 bases of the junction unmatched. CDR3 DNA sequence: TGTGCCACCGCGGCGGGGGTACACTCCTACGAGCAGTACTTC. Protein sequence: CATAAGVHSYEQYF. Complete variable domain (other parts from reference TRBV7-2 and TRBJ2-7): GAGVSQSPSNKVTEKGKDVELRCDPISGHTALYWYRQSLGQGLEFLIYFQGNSAPDKSGLPSDRFSAERTGGSVSTLTIQRTQQEDSAVYLCATAAGVHSYEQYFGPGTRLTVT.

J is TRBJ2-5 and V is TRBV18; possibly TRBD1 for D (6 bases). Per germline, CDR1 KGHSH and CDR2 LQKENI. The CDR3 has 14 residues. V lost 3 bases and J lost 3, with 11 bases in between. CDR3 region: CASSPIAGEETQYF. CDR3 coding DNA: TGTGCCAGCTCACCGATTGCAGGGGAAGAGACCCAGTACTTC.

The chain has TRBV6-5 and TRBJ1-4; D possibly corresponds to TRBD1 (5 bases). The CDR3 is made up of 15 amino acids. Germline V gene data show CDR1 as MNHEY and CDR2 as SVGAGI. V gave up 0 bases and J gave up 8 bases, with 13 bases separating them. The CDR3 DNA is TGTGCCAGCAGTTACTCGACGGCAGGGCCAGAAAAACTGTTTTTT. As protein: CASSYSTAGPEKLFF.

The rearrangement links TRBV6-1 to TRBJ1-3; 9 bases match TRBD1. Germline V CDR1 and CDR2: MNHNS, SASEGT. Losses at the gene ends were 6 bases for V and 0 bases for J; bases not matched to a gene: 3. This CDR3 region has 15 residues. The CDR3 DNA follows: TGTGCCAGCAGAGACAGGGGGTCCTCTGGAAACACCATATATTTT. It yields the protein CASRDRGSSGNTIYF.

The chain has TRBV6-5 and TRBJ2-7, with 11 bases identical to TRBD2. The CDR3 length is 14 residues. The trim removed 5 bases at V and 2 bases at J, leaving 2 bases unmatched. Germline V gives CDR1 MNHEY, CDR2 SVGAGI. CDR3 sequence: CASSKTSGAYEQYF. CDR3 bases: TGTGCCAGCAGTAAGACTAGCGGGGCCTACGAGCAGTACTTC.

J is TRBJ1-1 and V is TRBV7-8; 7 bases match TRBD1. The V segment lost 5 bases and the J segment 9 bases; nucleotides outside the gene matches: 9. The CDR3 is 13 amino acids. Germline assignment: CDR1 SGHVS and CDR2 FQNEAQ. CDR3 sequence (DNA): TGTGCCAGCAGCCGCCTACTGGACAGGAAAGCTTTCTTT. Its translation is CASSRLLDRKAFF.

The chain combines TRBV7-9 with TRBJ2-7, with D uncertain. This CDR3 is built from 14 residues. The germline gives CDR1 SEHNR, CDR2 FQNEAQ (reference sequence). The ends were cut back, 5 bases at V and 2 bases at J, with 13 bases in the middle. CDR3 sequence reads: CASSPSGSTYEQYF. The CDR3, as DNA: TGTGCCAGCAGCCCCTCGGGTTCCACCTACGAGCAGTACTTC.

V and J are TRBV18 and TRBJ2-3, with TRBD2 identical over 12 bases. The germline CDR1 and CDR2 sequences are KGHSH and LQKENI. The CDR3 consists of 16 residues. V lost 3 bases, J lost 2 bases, and 3 bases stayed unmatched. CDR3 in DNA: TGTGCCAGCTCACCCCGACTAGCGGGGGACACAGATACGCAGTATTTT. The encoded protein is CASSPRLAGDTDTQYF.

The chain employs TRBV6-1 and TRBJ2-1; TRBD2 matches 8 bases. Germline values: CDR1 MNHNS, CDR2 SASEGT. Trimming took 1 base from V and 7 from J; bases not matched to a gene: 6. The CDR3 is made up of 15 amino acids. In DNA form, the CDR3 reads TGTGCCAGCAGTGAAGTCCTAGCGGGCGATAATGAGCAGTTCTTC. It translates to CASSEVLAGDNEQFF.

The chain uses TRBV6-5 and TRBJ1-1; 7 positions match TRBD1. The CDR3 has 16 residues. CDR1 is MNHEY and CDR2 is SVGAGI in the germline V gene. V lost 0 bases, J lost 0 bases, and 4 bases stayed unmatched. CDR3 sequence: CASSYSIDRVNTEAFF. In DNA form, the CDR3 reads TGTGCCAGCAGTTACTCGATCGACAGGGTGAACACTGAAGCTTTCTTT.